The subject of this entry is one T cell receptor (beta chain). Its antigen remains unidentified. The PCR ran on 60 Vbeta and 13 Jbeta primers. The assay was immunoSEQ multiplex PCR, and TCRdb's table has in-frame clones only and misses some. The repertoire includes about 130,000 clones, around two thirds of them detected once, and approximately 2.9% sits in the top ten. Donors were ostensibly healthy at sampling, although undocumented immune exposures were probable. The germline V gene encodes CDR1 SGHDT and CDR2 YYEEEE. The CDR3 is 14 residues long. V was cut by 2 bases and J by 5 bases, with 14 bases left in between. This specimen comes from a study of cytomegalovirus exposure and HLA in healthy donors. Findings of the study overall: Upon later analysis, TCR association rates were observed to vary by HLA locus, being highest for DRB1 and lowest for HLA-C.

The rearrangement uses TRBV5-6 and TRBJ2-7; D is perhaps TRBD1 (5 bases). The sequence derives from a human donor in good health. The sample was PBMCs. CDR3 protein: CASSLRGLIDEQYF. CDR3 in DNA: TGTGCCAGCAGCTTAAGGGGTCTCATCGACGAGCAGTACTTC.